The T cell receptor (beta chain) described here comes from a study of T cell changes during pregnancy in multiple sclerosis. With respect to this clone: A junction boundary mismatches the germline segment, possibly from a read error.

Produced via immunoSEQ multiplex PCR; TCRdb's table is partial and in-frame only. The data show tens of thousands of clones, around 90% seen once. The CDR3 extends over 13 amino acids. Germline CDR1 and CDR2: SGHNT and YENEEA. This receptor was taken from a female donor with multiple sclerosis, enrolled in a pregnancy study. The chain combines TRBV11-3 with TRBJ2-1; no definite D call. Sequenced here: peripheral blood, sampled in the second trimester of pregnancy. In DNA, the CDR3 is TGTACCAGCAGCACCGAAACTCACAATGAGCAGTTCTTC. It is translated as CTSSTETHNEQFF.